The 22 T cell receptor beta chains below were found in one sample sequenced in a study of shared clonotypes between healthy human individuals. The method was immunoSEQ multiplex PCR; TCRdb's version includes in-frame clones alone and lacks a portion of them. Of approximately 2.4 million clones in the sample, around 95% were seen once. What was sequenced was naive CD4+ T cells sorted from blood. Subset described: CD45RA+ positively selected. Source of these receptors: a man aged 18 to 29 in good health.

The chain recombines TRBV5-6 with TRBJ1-2; D not certain. Trimming took 0 bases from V and 8 from J, leaving 17 bases between them. Germline V gene lookup returns CDR1 SGHDT and CDR2 YYEEEE. The CDR3 is 15 amino acids. CDR3 region: CASSLVQQISRGYTF. DNA for the CDR3: TGTGCCAGCAGCTTGGTACAGCAAATCTCTAGGGGCTACACCTTC.

This rearrangement joins TRBV6-1 to TRBJ1-4; 10 bases line up with TRBD1. V was clipped by 6 bases and J by 7 bases; unmatched bases: 5. The CDR3 contains 14 residues. CDR1 is MNHNS, CDR2 SASEGT, per germline. Here the CDR3 DNA reads TGTGCCAGCAGAGGACAGGGGGATCGTGAAAAACTGTTTTTT. Residues: CASRGQGDREKLFF.

The chain is built from TRBV2 and TRBJ1-2; possible D gene TRBD1, 5 bases. Per the germline V gene, CDR1 is SNHLY and CDR2 is FYNNEI. V was trimmed by 4 bases and J by 7 bases, leaving 13 bases between them. This CDR3 spans 13 amino acids. The CDR3 protein is CASSADSRVGYTF. The CDR3 DNA reads TGTGCCAGCAGTGCGGATAGCAGGGTTGGCTACACCTTC.

The gene calls are TRBV7-9 and TRBJ1-2; 8 bases agree with TRBD1. Germline lookup yields CDR1 SEHNR and CDR2 FQNEAQ (reference sequence). V dropped 1 base and J dropped 4; count of bases not matched to a gene: 8. CDR3 length equals 16 residues. This chain's CDR3 is CASSLVGQAPSYGYTF. In DNA form, the CDR3 reads TGTGCCAGCAGCTTAGTGGGACAGGCGCCTAGCTATGGCTACACCTTC. The full variable domain, rest sourced from reference TRBV7-9 and TRBJ1-2, is DTGVSQNPRHKITKRGQNVTFRCDPISEHNRLYWYRQTLGQGPEFLTYFQNEAQLEKSRLLSDRFSAERPKGSFSTLEIQRTEQGDSAMYLCASSLVGQAPSYGYTFGSGTRLTVV.

This chain uses TRBV7-2 with TRBJ2-1, with D perhaps matching TRBD1 (5 bases). Germline assignment: CDR1 SGHTA and CDR2 FQGNSA. The CDR3 extends over 13 amino acids. V gave up 3 bases and J gave up 6 bases, with 9 bases separating them. For the CDR3, the DNA is TGTGCCAGCAGCTTTGGACATATCAATGAGCAGTTCTTC. It codes for CASSFGHINEQFF.

The chain links TRBV7-2 to TRBJ2-7, with D perhaps matching TRBD1 (6 bases). This CDR3 has 15 amino acids. Trimming removed 1 base from V and 0 bases from J, with 10 bases in between. CDR1 and CDR2 from the germline V gene are SGHTA and FQGNSA. CDR3 residues: CASSLVTGISYEQYF. CDR3 in DNA: TGTGCCAGCAGCTTAGTAACAGGGATCTCCTACGAGCAGTACTTC.

This clone was recorded once. This chain joins TRBV19 and TRBJ1-6; 7 nucleotides align to TRBD1. The germline gives CDR1 LNHDA, CDR2 SQIVND (reference sequence). With V trimmed by 5 bases and J by 6 bases, 16 bases remained unmatched. There are 18 residues in the CDR3. As DNA, the CDR3 is TGTGCCAGTAGTCATGAGACAGGGCATCCCTTGCCTAATTCACCCCTCCACTTT. Protein sequence: CASSHETGHPLPNSPLHF.

The rearrangement links TRBV11-2 to TRBJ2-5; 8 bases map to TRBD2. The CDR3 has 18 amino acids. J gave up 5 bases and V 2 bases, and 16 bases lay outside the gene matches. Germline V gives CDR1 SGHAT, CDR2 FQNNGV. CDR3 in amino acids: CASSLSPAGTRDGETQYF. The CDR3 DNA reads as TGTGCCAGCAGCTTAAGTCCCGCCGGGACTAGAGATGGGGAGACCCAGTACTTC.

The J gene is TRBJ2-7, the V gene TRBV7-8; D gene ambiguous. Between the trimmed V and J ends, which lost 3 bases and 6 bases, there was a span of 9 bases. This CDR3 spans 12 amino acids. From germline, CDR1 is SGHVS and CDR2 FQNEAQ. The CDR3 region has the DNA TGTGCCAGCAGCTTTACATCCCCCGAGCAGTACTTC. Translation gives CASSFTSPEQYF.

The chain employs TRBV6-5 and TRBJ1-1; 8 nucleotides align to TRBD1. The length of the CDR3 is 16 residues. Germline values: CDR1 MNHEY, CDR2 SVGAGI. V gave up 2 bases and J gave up 7 bases; unmatched junction bases: 12. CDR3 nucleotide sequence: TGTGCCAGCAGTTACGACGGGACAGGCCCAGGCGGTGAAGCTTTCTTT. It yields the protein CASSYDGTGPGGEAFF.

The V and J genes are TRBV30 and TRBJ1-1; D might be TRBD1 (5 bases). In germline, CDR1 is GTSNPN, CDR2 SVGIG (reference sequence). Trimming shortened V by 3 bases and J by 1 base, and 9 bases separated the two germline ends. The CDR3 extends over 13 amino acids. CDR3 protein: CAWRGVSNTEAFF. Here the CDR3 DNA reads TGTGCCTGGAGGGGGGTTTCGAACACTGAAGCTTTCTTT.

The chain combines TRBV2 with TRBJ2-4; 8 bases agree with TRBD1. This CDR3 region has 15 residues. Germline V gene data show CDR1 as SNHLY and CDR2 as FYNNEI. Losses at the gene ends were 8 bases for V and 6 bases for J; bases not matched to a gene: 12. The DNA for the CDR3 is TGTGCCAGCGCATTCCCCCGGGACAGGATAAACATTCAGTACTTC. Encoded protein: CASAFPRDRINIQYF.

The chain employs TRBV4-1 and TRBJ2-7, with 10 bases fitting TRBD2. Germline-derived CDR1 and CDR2 are MGHRA and YSYEKL. This CDR3 has 15 amino acids. J gave up 3 bases and V 5 bases, and 7 bases lay outside the gene matches. The CDR3 loop is CASSLLAGGNYEQYF. The CDR3 region has the DNA TGCGCCAGCAGCTTGTTAGCGGGGGGAAACTACGAGCAGTACTTC.

The chain carries TRBV30 and TRBJ1-3; 7 bases align to TRBD1. Germline V gives CDR1 GTSNPN, CDR2 SVGIG (reference sequence). Germline trimming cut 3 bases from V and 0 bases from J; bases unmatched to any gene: 17. This CDR3 is 19 amino acids long. The CDR3 is CAWRGGIMGQQSSGNTIYF. The CDR3 DNA sequence: TGTGCCTGGAGGGGGGGGATTATGGGACAGCAGAGCTCTGGAAACACCATATATTTT.

The CDR3 sequence: CASSLYAPNSNQPQHF. In nucleotides, the CDR3 is TGTGCCAGCAGCCTATACGCCCCCAATAGCAATCAGCCCCAGCATTTT. The chain carries TRBV5-6 and TRBJ1-5; D uncertain. The CDR3 length is 16 residues. V was pared by 4 bases and J by 0 bases, with 14 bases between. Looked up from germline, CDR1 is SGHDT and CDR2 is YYEEEE.

The chain has TRBV11-2 and TRBJ2-5; D might be TRBD1 (5 bases). Trimming cost V 0 bases and J 5 bases, with 13 bases left between them. Germline V lookup: CDR1 SGHAT, CDR2 FQNNGV. The CDR3 extends over 15 amino acids. CDR3 nucleotide sequence: TGTGCCAGCAGCTTAGACAGGGTAGGGGTTGAGACCCAGTACTTC. It specifies CASSLDRVGVETQYF.

J is TRBJ2-2 and V is TRBV21-1; the table calls TRBD2, which could not be checked here. TRBV21-1 is noted as a pseudogene. CDR3 size: 14 residues. The CDR3, as DNA: TGTGCCAAGCTAGCGGGGCGTCGAACCGGGGAGCTGTTTTTT. Translated: CAKLAGRRTGELFF.

The chain employs TRBV13 and TRBJ1-4, with D tentatively TRBD1 (6 bases). Between the trimmed V and J ends, which lost 3 bases and 5 bases, there was a span of 13 bases. This CDR3 has 15 residues. CDR1 and CDR2 from the germline V gene are PRHDT and FYEKMQ (reference sequence). The CDR3 is CASSFRGQPNEKLFF. The CDR3 DNA reads TGTGCCAGCAGCTTTCGTGGACAGCCAAATGAAAAACTGTTTTTT. Supplemented by reference TRBV13 and TRBJ1-4, the full variable domain reads AAGVIQSPRHLIKEKRETATLKCYPIPRHDTVYWYQQGPGQDPQFLISFYEKMQSDKGSIPDRFSAQQFSDYHSELNMSSLELGDSALYFCASSFRGQPNEKLFFGSGTQLSVL.

In its sample, this clone was seen a few times. The chain joins TRBV4-3 to TRBJ1-1; no reliable D call. The germline CDR1 and CDR2 sequences are LGHNA and YSLEER. The V end was cut by 1 base, the J end by 1 base, with 4 bases between. The CDR3 length is 13 residues. The DNA of the CDR3 is TGCGCCAGCAGCCAAGGGCGGAACACTGAAGCTTTCTTT. Its protein is CASSQGRNTEAFF.

This chain uses TRBV7-2 with TRBJ1-2; 7 bases align to TRBD1. CDR1 and CDR2 (germline): SGHTA, FQGNSA. The CDR3 is 15 residues long. J lost 5 bases, V lost 4 bases, and 10 bases had no gene match. The CDR3 nucleotides read TGTGCCAGCAGCTCCCGGACAGGATCGGAGTATGGCTACACCTTC. Protein: CASSSRTGSEYGYTF.

The chain has TRBV19 and TRBJ2-7; D remains ambiguous. The CDR3 is 15 amino acids. CDR1 is LNHDA and CDR2 is SQIVND in the germline V gene (reference sequence). The ends were cut back, 10 bases at V and 0 bases at J, with 19 bases in the middle. The CDR3 here is CATRPPGRSSYEQYF. The CDR3 coding sequence is TGTGCCACTCGACCCCCGGGTAGGAGCTCCTACGAGCAGTACTTC. Full variable domain (outside the CDR3, taken from reference TRBV19 and TRBJ2-7): DGGITQSPKYLFRKEGQNVTLSCEQNLNHDAMYWYRQDPGQGLRLIYYSQIVNDFQKGDIAEGYSVSREKKESFPLTVTSAQKNPTAFYLCATRPPGRSSYEQYFGPGTRLTVT.

The chain recombines TRBV5-1 with TRBJ2-3, with D perhaps matching TRBD1 or TRBD2 (5 bases each). The CDR3 runs 14 residues. CDR1 SGHRS and CDR2 YFSETQ come from the germline V gene. V lost 5 bases and J 7 bases, leaving 17 bases between the germline ends. CDR3 sequence reads: CASRAPGTGNTQYF. CDR3 coding DNA: TGCGCCAGCAGGGCTCCAGGGACGGGTAATACGCAGTATTTT.